Included here is one TCR beta chain sequence, with context. A read error may account for a junction end that differs from germline. This sample was included in a study of T cells after yellow fever vaccination. Germline CDR1 reads KGHSH; CDR2 reads LQKENI. The CDR3 is 14 residues long. Each CDR3 protein gets one entry after TCRdb re-called the 5' RACE reads with MiXCR. This sample has about 360,000 distinct CDR3 sequences; 6.2% occur once, and the top ten carry approximately 15%. The chain has TRBV18 and TRBJ2-5; no definite D call. This material consisted of PBMCs, taken 5 days after the yellow fever booster vaccination. This receptor was taken from a man under 40 who received the YFV17D yellow fever vaccine. CDR3 residues: CASTPLDPREAQYF. The CDR3 region has the DNA TGTGCCAGCACACCACTCGACCCAAGAGAGGCCCAGTACTTC.